Listed below are T cell receptor beta chains from one sample, sequenced in a study of OX40 agonist ivuxolimab in advanced cancers. Some clones are missing from TCRdb's copy, which holds only in-frame ones; the method was immunoSEQ multiplex PCR. The data show around 26,000 clones, with around 77% seen just once and 9.5% to 15% held by the top ten. Sequencing was performed on CD4+ or CD8+ T cells sorted from blood, taken in a trial of the OX40 agonist ivuxolimab. The origin of the receptors is an adult with an advanced solid tumor such as melanoma, head and neck, liver or kidney cancer. Both conserved end residues are part of each CDR3. Each record gives: V gene, D gene, clone size, J gene, CDR3 DNA, CDR3 protein. A D gene is named only where the DNA matches it firmly. Expanded clones get a size class; other rows say once, few or many, or leave the size out.

>TRBV29-1|.|.|TRBJ1-1
TGCAGCGGCCAGGGGAACACTGAAGCTTTCTTT
CSGQGNTEAFF
>TRBV28|.|few|TRBJ1-2
TGTGCCAGCAGTTCCTCAACAGGGTTAGGCTACACCTTC
CASSSSTGLGYTF
>TRBV19|.|.|TRBJ1-5
TGTGCCAGTAGGTACAGGGTCTCCAATCAGCCCCAGCATTTT
CASRYRVSNQPQHF
>TRBV6-6|.|.|TRBJ2-7
TGTGCAACCGGCGCGGGGGCGCCCTCCTACGAGCAGTACTTC
CATGAGAPSYEQYF
>TRBV27|.|.|TRBJ2-2
TGTGCCGCCTCTACGACCGGGGAGCTGTTTTTT
CAASTTGELFF
>TRBV5-1|.|.|TRBJ2-3
TGCGCCAGCAGCTTGACAGGGCCTTTCACAGATACGCAGTATTTT
CASSLTGPFTDTQYF
>TRBV19|.|few|TRBJ2-7
TGTGCCAGTAGTATAGGAGGGATCGAGCAGTACTTC
CASSIGGIEQYF
>TRBV19|TRBD1|.|TRBJ1-2
TGTGCCAGTAGTATTACATCTACAGGGGGTTTTCAGCAGGGCTACACCTTC
CASSITSTGGFQQGYTF
>TRBV5-4|TRBD1|.|TRBJ2-5
TGTGCCAGCAGCGGAAGGACAGGGGTTGTGGAAGAGACCCAGTACTTC
CASSGRTGVVEETQYF
>TRBV28|.|.|TRBJ2-7
TGTGCCAGCAGTTTGACTAGTTTGGATGGAGAGCAGTACTTC
CASSLTSLDGEQYF
>TRBV21-1|.|.|TRBJ2-1
TGTGCCAGCAGCAACGCTCCCTCCTACAATGAGCAGTTCTTC
CASSNAPSYNEQFF
>TRBV5-1|TRBD1|.|TRBJ1-2
TGCGCCAGCAGCACGGCCGGGACAGGGGGCGAGGGCTACACCTTC
CASSTAGTGGEGYTF
>TRBV6-4|.|.|TRBJ1-2
TGTGCCAGCAGTGATCGGTCCGAGCAGGGGAACTATGGCTACACCTTC
CASSDRSEQGNYGYTF
>TRBV10-3|TRBD2|.|TRBJ2-1
TGTGCCACCCTAGCGGGGGGTGTGGATGAGCAGTTCTTC
CATLAGGVDEQFF
>TRBV11-2|TRBD2|once|TRBJ2-1
TGTGCCAGCAGCTTAGTGGGGGGGACCCTGTTGAGCTCCTACAATGAGCAGTTCTTC
CASSLVGGTLLSSYNEQFF
>TRBV10-1|TRBD1|.|TRBJ1-1
TGCGCCAGCAGTGGGAACAGGGGAGGGGGGACTGAAGCTTTCTTT
CASSGNRGGGTEAFF
>TRBV9|TRBD1|.|TRBJ1-5
TGTGCCAGCAGCCTCGAGGGGGCAAGCAATCAGCCCCAGCATTTT
CASSLEGASNQPQHF
>TRBV9|TRBD2|.|TRBJ2-1
TGTGCCAGCAGCGTACAAGCGGGGGGGCCCTACAATGAGCAGTTCTTC
CASSVQAGGPYNEQFF
>TRBV7-9|TRBD1|few|TRBJ2-2
TGTGCCAGCAGGCTAGACAGGGGCAACACCGGGGAGCTGTTTTTT
CASRLDRGNTGELFF
>TRBV5-1|TRBD1|.|TRBJ1-1
TGCGCCAGCAGCCCCGCTGGGACAGGAGTGTACGCTGAAGCTTTCTTT
CASSPAGTGVYAEAFF